Presented here are 12 T cell receptor beta chains from one specimen sequenced in a study of cytomegalovirus exposure and HLA in healthy donors (dated by TCRdb to 2015 to 2018). Receptors were amplified or captured by the immunoSEQ multiplex PCR assay. For the multiplex PCR, a mixture combining 60 forward primers for TCR Vbeta segments and 13 reverse primers for TCR Jbeta segments was used. The source is immuneACCESS, and TCRdb retained only in-frame sequences with V and J called. Part of the clones is not carried over; for the studies checked, unresolved V genes explain less than half of this, and the remainder is unexplained. This sample lists about 130,000 clones; approximately 84% were detected once. The ten top clones hold roughly 1.9% of the sample. The specimen was PBMCs. The receptors stem from a woman between 40 and 50 years old in good health and CMV-seronegative.

The chain is built from TRBV7-2 and TRBJ2-7; D remains ambiguous. The CDR3 is 16 residues long. Germline values: CDR1 SGHTA, CDR2 FQGNSA. Trimming removed 5 bases at V and 0 bases at J, with 17 bases between. The CDR3 region has the DNA TGTGCCAGCAGCCCCCAAGGCGGCGTTAACTCCTACGAGCAGTACTTC. Its translation is CASSPQGGVNSYEQYF.

The chain uses TRBV7-9 and TRBJ2-3; TRBD2 aligns across 14 bases. Germline CDR1 is SEHNR and CDR2 is FQNEAQ (reference sequence). The junction had 10 bases not matched to a gene; V was cut back by 4 bases and J by 4 bases. The CDR3 covers 18 residues. The CDR3 here is CASSSGLAGVGFADTQYF. CDR3 in DNA: TGTGCCAGCAGCTCGGGACTAGCGGGAGTAGGTTTCGCAGATACGCAGTATTTT. Based on the CDR3 plus reference TRBV7-9 and TRBJ2-3, the full variable domain is DTGVSQNPRHKITKRGQNVTFRCDPISEHNRLYWYRQTLGQGPEFLTYFQNEAQLEKSRLLSDRFSAERPKGSFSTLEIQRTEQGDSAMYLCASSSGLAGVGFADTQYFGPGTRLTVL.

The gene calls are TRBV29-1 and TRBJ2-5; 7 nucleotides agree with TRBD1. J gave up 5 bases and V 7 bases, and 7 bases lay outside the gene matches. This CDR3 is built from 12 residues. The germline gives CDR1 SQVTM, CDR2 ANQGSEA. The CDR3 region has the DNA TGCAGCGCCTCGACAGGGATGGAGACCCAGTACTTC. Protein sequence: CSASTGMETQYF. The entire variable domain, with the rest obtained from reference TRBV29-1 and TRBJ2-5, is as follows: SAVISQKPSRDICQRGTSLTIQCQVDSQVTMMFWYRQQPGQSLTLIATANQGSEATYESGFVIDKFPISRPNLTFSTLTVSNMSPEDSSIYLCSASTGMETQYFGPGTRLLVL.

The V and J genes are TRBV6-1 and TRBJ2-3; possible D gene TRBD2, 6 bases. With 4 bases removed from V and 2 bases from J, the gap between germline ends came to 16 bases. Germline CDR1 MNHNS, CDR2 SASEGT. The CDR3 covers 16 residues. CDR3 protein: CASSGSSGAVTDTQYF. Written as DNA, the CDR3 is TGTGCCAGCAGTGGGAGTAGCGGAGCCGTCACAGATACGCAGTATTTT.

Concerning this clone itself: The junction departs from the called germline gene at one end, perhaps through a read error. J is TRBJ2-7 and V is TRBV7-9; 12 bases agree with TRBD2. Germline V gene data show CDR1 as SEHNR and CDR2 as FQNEAQ (reference sequence). CDR3 size: 17 residues. The CDR3 loop is CSSSFGPSGGADHEQYF. The CDR3 DNA reads as TGTTCCAGCAGCTTCGGGCCTAGCGGGGGGGCCGATCACGAGCAGTACTTC.

Turning to this clone: Other DNA sequences in the sample encode the same CDR3. CDR3 protein: CASSSQGFSTDTQYF. The CDR3 nucleotides read TGTGCCAGCTCTTCTCAGGGCTTTAGCACAGATACGCAGTATTTT. The chain uses TRBV2 and TRBJ2-3, with D possibly TRBD1 on 5 matching bases. CDR1 is SNHLY and CDR2 is FYNNEI in the germline V gene. V gave up 8 bases and J gave up 0 bases, with 15 bases separating them. This CDR3 is built from 15 residues.

The rearrangement links TRBV2 to TRBJ2-6; 8 bases line up with TRBD1. From germline, CDR1 is SNHLY and CDR2 FYNNEI. The CDR3 runs 18 residues. The junction had 11 bases not matched to a gene; V was cut back by 6 bases and J by 1 base. The CDR3 reads CASSEPAGTGSGANVLTF. The CDR3 DNA reads as TGTGCCAGCAGCGAACCCGCCGGGACAGGTTCTGGGGCCAACGTCCTGACTTTC.

The chain carries TRBV28 and TRBJ2-4, with 8 bases fitting TRBD1. Germline CDR1 MDHEN, CDR2 SYDVKM. CDR3 length: 14 residues. With 5 bases clipped from V and 7 bases from J, the junction kept 7 bases outside the gene matches. The CDR3 is CASSPSTGVNIQYF. CDR3 DNA sequence: TGTGCCAGCAGTCCTTCGACAGGGGTGAACATTCAGTACTTC.

The chain links TRBV7-6 to TRBJ2-2; 8 positions match TRBD2. There are 16 residues in the CDR3. The junction had 6 bases not matched to a gene; V was cut back by 1 base and J by 5 bases. Germline-derived CDR1 and CDR2 are SGHVS and FNYEAQ. CDR3 amino acids: CASSLEAGGGTGELFF. The CDR3 nucleotides read TGTGCCAGCAGCTTAGAGGCGGGGGGAGGAACCGGGGAGCTGTTTTTT.

CDR3 nucleotide sequence: TGCGCCAGCAGCTTGGGTTCGGGATTCACAGATACGCAGTATTTT. Its protein is CASSLGSGFTDTQYF. The chain carries TRBV5-1 and TRBJ2-3, with a tentative D call TRBD2 (5 bases). The ends were cut back, 0 bases at V and 2 bases at J, with 10 bases in the middle. Germline CDR1 SGHRS, CDR2 YFSETQ. The length of the CDR3 is 15 residues.

The chain employs TRBV19 and TRBJ2-3, with a weak D call TRBD1 (5 bases). The ends were cut back, 3 bases at V and 5 bases at J, with 12 bases in the middle. The germline CDR1 and CDR2 sequences are LNHDA and SQIVND (reference sequence). The CDR3 has 14 amino acids. CDR3 in amino acids: CASSIMTARDTQYF. CDR3 bases: TGTGCCAGTAGTATTATGACAGCCCGAGATACGCAGTATTTT.

The V gene is TRBV19, the J gene TRBJ2-7; 10 nucleotides agree with TRBD2. With V trimmed by 4 bases and J by 0 bases, 9 bases remained unmatched. Germline V lookup: CDR1 LNHDA, CDR2 SQIVND (reference sequence). The CDR3 length is 17 residues. Here the CDR3 DNA reads TGTGCCAGTAGTAGGGAGGTCACTAGCGGGGTCTCCTACGAGCAGTACTTC. The encoded protein is CASSREVTSGVSYEQYF.